Following are 20 T cell receptor beta chains from one sample sequenced in a study of T cell responses to AZD1222 COVID-19 vaccine. TCRdb's table, derived via immunoSEQ multiplex PCR, lists solely in-frame clones and lacks some. Here the sample spans about 100,000 clones, 88% being singletons. Sequencing used peripheral blood, obtained on day 0 of AZD1222 vaccination. These receptors all come from an adult in good health.

The chain uses TRBV4-3 and TRBJ1-1, with 7 bases aligning to TRBD1. V trimming: 0 bases; J trimming: 9 bases; junction bases outside the gene matches: 7. The CDR3 sequence is 14 residues long. Germline V gene lookup returns CDR1 LGHNA and CDR2 YSLEER. Here the CDR3 DNA reads TGCGCCAGCAGCCAAGATACGGCAGGGGGTCAAGCTTTCTTT. This sequence encodes CASSQDTAGGQAFF.

This chain connects TRBV4-1 to TRBJ1-1; D call uncertain. This CDR3 contains 17 residues. Trimming took 1 base from V and 5 from J, leaving 20 bases between them. In germline, CDR1 is MGHRA, CDR2 YSYEKL. The CDR3 region is CASSQGPGIVWGTEAFF. In DNA form, the CDR3 reads TGCGCCAGCAGCCAAGGCCCGGGTATCGTCTGGGGTACTGAAGCTTTCTTT.

The chain combines TRBV18 with TRBJ1-1; D ambiguous. The CDR3 contains 13 residues. Germline lookup yields CDR1 KGHSH and CDR2 LQKENI. V lost 3 bases and J lost 1, with 6 bases in between. The chain's CDR3 is CASSPSENTEAFF. The DNA for the CDR3 is TGTGCCAGCTCACCGTCAGAGAACACTGAAGCTTTCTTT.

The chain carries TRBV6-1 and TRBJ2-5, with D uncertain. Deletions cut 1 base from V and 7 bases from J, with 7 bases between. The CDR3 runs 12 residues. Germline V lookup: CDR1 MNHNS, CDR2 SASEGT. CDR3 in amino acids: CASSEVIRTQYF. CDR3 DNA sequence: TGTGCCAGCAGTGAAGTGATAAGGACCCAGTACTTC.

The table lists this clone with a count of one. The chain uses TRBV7-6 and TRBJ1-4; D unclear. The V end was cut by 4 bases, the J end by 3 bases, with 12 bases between. Per germline, CDR1 SGHVS and CDR2 FNYEAQ. This CDR3 is built from 15 residues. CDR3 nucleotides: TGTGCCAGCAGCTCCACACCCTCAGCTAATGAAAAACTGTTTTTT. Translated, it gives CASSSTPSANEKLFF.

This chain connects TRBV7-6 to TRBJ2-2; no reliable D call. V lost 5 bases to trimming and J lost 7 bases, with 8 bases between them. Germline loops: CDR1 SGHVS, CDR2 FNYEAQ. The CDR3 sequence is 12 residues long. CDR3 DNA: TGTGCCAGCAGCCTAGGGATCGGGGAGCTGTTTTTT. This codes for CASSLGIGELFF.

The chain is built from TRBV6-5 and TRBJ2-5; possibly TRBD1 for D (5 bases). Deletions cut 4 bases from V and 1 base from J, with 10 bases between. CDR1 MNHEY and CDR2 SVGAGI come from the germline V gene. CDR3 length equals 14 residues. CDR3 nucleotide sequence: TGTGCCAGCAGTTTTCAAAGGGGCCAAGAGACCCAGTACTTC. This translates into CASSFQRGQETQYF.

V and J are TRBV3-1 (or the pseudogene TRBV3-2) and TRBJ1-6; D is ambiguous. Germline V CDR1 and CDR2: LGHDT, YNNKEL (reference sequence). CDR3 length: 14 amino acids. Trimming removed 0 bases at V and 13 bases at J, with 13 bases between. The CDR3 region has the DNA TGTGCCAGCAGCCAAGATGCTCGATACCCGCCCCTCCACTTT. As protein: CASSQDARYPPLHF.

This chain links TRBV6-4 with TRBJ2-1; D gene uncertain. This CDR3 contains 13 residues. With 2 bases removed from V and 6 bases from J, the gap between germline ends came to 8 bases. Germline CDR1 reads MRHNA; CDR2 reads SNTAGT. CDR3 nucleotides: TGTGCCAGCAGTGACGGCGCAGGCAATGAGCAGTTCTTC. As protein: CASSDGAGNEQFF.

V and J are TRBV9 and TRBJ2-5; D gene unclear. This CDR3 comprises 14 residues. Germline loops: CDR1 SGDLS, CDR2 YYNGEE. V was clipped by 0 bases and J by 5 bases, with 11 bases between them. The CDR3 DNA reads TGTGCCAGCAGCGTAGCGGACGGGTTGGAGACCCAGTACTTC. Its protein is CASSVADGLETQYF.

This chain connects TRBV12-5 to TRBJ1-1; 9 nucleotides line up with TRBD1. The CDR3 contains 18 residues. The junction had 13 bases not matched to a gene; V was cut back by 0 bases and J by 5 bases. Germline loops: CDR1 LGHNT, CDR2 FRNRAP. The DNA for the CDR3 is TGTGCTAGTGGTTTGGTATCGAAGGACAGGGGTGGGGCGACTGAAGCTTTCTTT. Translated: CASGLVSKDRGGATEAFF.

This clone was observed a single time. The V call is TRBV25-1, the J call TRBJ2-3; D uncertain. From germline, CDR1 is MGHDK and CDR2 SYGVNS. This CDR3 has 13 amino acids. V lost 6 bases to trimming and J lost 5 bases, with 12 bases between them. The CDR3 bases are TGTGCCAGCAGAATCACTAACGGAGATACGCAGTATTTT. Translation gives CASRITNGDTQYF.

The chain employs TRBV12-3 or TRBV12-4 and TRBJ1-2, with 8 bases that match TRBD1. The CDR3 is 13 amino acids. Trimming at V came to 4 bases and at J to 8 bases, leaving 6 bases not matched to a gene. The CDR3 nucleotides read TGTGCCAGCAGTTCCAGGGGGCCGGGAGGCTACACCTTC. Encoded protein: CASSSRGPGGYTF.

The V call is TRBV7-2, the J call TRBJ2-1; 11 bases map to TRBD2. Germline values: CDR1 SGHTA, CDR2 FQGNSA. After removal of 1 base from V and 6 bases from J, the junction contained 2 bases not matched to a gene. CDR3 length: 15 residues. CDR3 loop: CASSLELAGVNEQFF. The DNA of the CDR3 is TGTGCCAGCAGCTTAGAACTAGCGGGAGTCAATGAGCAGTTCTTC. Using reference TRBV7-2 and TRBJ2-1 for the parts outside the CDR3, the full variable domain is GAGVSQSPSNKVTEKGKDVELRCDPISGHTALYWYRQSLGQGLEFLIYFQGNSAPDKSGLPSDRFSAERTGGSVSTLTIQRTQQEDSAVYLCASSLELAGVNEQFFGPGTRLTVL.

The chain joins TRBV28 to TRBJ1-1; possible D gene TRBD1, 6 bases. CDR3 length equals 14 residues. The V end was cut by 6 bases, the J end by 1 base, with 12 bases between. Per the germline V gene, CDR1 is MDHEN and CDR2 is SYDVKM. The CDR3 loop reads CASSPGTQNTEAFF. CDR3 sequence (DNA): TGTGCCAGCAGCCCCGGGACACAGAACACTGAAGCTTTCTTT.

The J gene is TRBJ1-3, the V gene TRBV4-1, with unresolved D. This CDR3 region has 16 residues. Looked up from germline, CDR1 is MGHRA and CDR2 is YSYEKL. V was shortened by 0 bases and J by 4 bases, with 13 bases between the two germline ends. Here the CDR3 DNA reads TGCGCCAGCAGCCAAGACAGGTCCCGCGAAGGAAACACCATATATTTT. Its protein product is CASSQDRSREGNTIYF.

Only one count was recorded for this clone. The chain joins TRBV6-5 to TRBJ2-2; possible D gene TRBD1, 7 bases. The CDR3 has 15 residues. V dropped 4 bases and J dropped 4 bases, with 13 bases sitting between them. In germline, CDR1 is MNHEY, CDR2 SVGAGI. In DNA form, the CDR3 reads TGTGCCAGCAGTTCTGCAGGGGGGATCACCGGGGAGCTGTTTTTT. Its translation: CASSSAGGITGELFF.

This rearrangement joins TRBV27 to TRBJ1-1; a weak D match, TRBD1 (6 bases). Germline CDR1 reads MNHEY; CDR2 reads SMNVEV (reference sequence). The CDR3 has 14 residues. Trimming took off 7 bases at V and 1 base at J, with 13 bases between the two ends. CDR3 coding DNA: TGTGCCAGCAATCCGGGACACAAGAACACTGAAGCTTTCTTT. Protein: CASNPGHKNTEAFF.

The chain uses TRBV5-1 and TRBJ2-7; either TRBD1 or TRBD2 may supply D (5 bases each). The length of the CDR3 is 16 residues. V lost 0 bases and J lost 3, with 16 bases in between. Looked up from germline, CDR1 is SGHRS and CDR2 is YFSETQ. The DNA of the CDR3 is TGCGCCAGCAGCTTGGGGGGGACGGACCTACTCTACGAGCAGTACTTC. Encoded protein: CASSLGGTDLLYEQYF.

The rearrangement joins TRBV7-9 to TRBJ1-6; a weak D match, TRBD1 (6 bases). Per the germline V gene, CDR1 is SEHNR and CDR2 is FQNEAQ (reference sequence). The CDR3 extends over 15 amino acids. V gave up 5 bases and J gave up 9 bases, with 17 bases separating them. CDR3 sequence: CASSPESWGPSPLHF. The CDR3 nucleotides read TGTGCCAGCAGCCCAGAATCCTGGGGGCCTTCACCCCTCCACTTT.